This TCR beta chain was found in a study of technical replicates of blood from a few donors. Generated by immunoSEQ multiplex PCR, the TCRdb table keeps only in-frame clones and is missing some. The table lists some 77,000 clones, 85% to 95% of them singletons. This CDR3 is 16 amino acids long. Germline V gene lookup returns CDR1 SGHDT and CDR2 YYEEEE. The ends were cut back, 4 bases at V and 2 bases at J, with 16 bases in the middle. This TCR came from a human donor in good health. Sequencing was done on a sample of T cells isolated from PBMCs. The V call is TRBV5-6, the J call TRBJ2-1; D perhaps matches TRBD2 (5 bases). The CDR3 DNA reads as TGTGCCAGCAGCCGACCTTGGAGCGGAGCCTACAATGAGCAGTTCTTC. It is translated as CASSRPWSGAYNEQFF.